One and the same sample provided the 27 T cell receptor beta chains below, sequenced in a study of T cell repertoires in cytomegalovirus infection. Each CDR3 protein gets one entry after TCRdb re-called the reads with MiXCR. The table includes about 240,000 distinct CDR3 sequences, around 6.2% detected once. The sample was PBMCs. Source of these receptors: a human donor in good health (CMV status not recorded). Some clones in this sample may be carry-over from other donors' samples.

A note on this clonotype: A read error is possible here, since a much larger clone lies one base away. The V and J genes are TRBV14 and TRBJ2-3, with 15 bases that match TRBD2. CDR1 and CDR2 (germline): SGHDN, FVKESK. CDR3 length: 13 residues. The CDR3 protein is CASSPRTSGRENF. For the CDR3, the DNA is TGTGCCAGCAGCCCCCGGACTAGCGGGAGGGAGAATTTT.

This clonotype was counted ten times or more. The chain employs TRBV12-3 or TRBV12-4 and TRBJ2-3; D ambiguous. The CDR3 contains 13 residues. V was clipped by 5 bases and J by 5 bases, with 11 bases between them. The CDR3 nucleotides are TGTGCCAGCAGTCCGATTGGCGGAGATACGCAGTATTTT. This encodes CASSPIGGDTQYF.

At least ten counts were recorded for this clonotype. The J gene is TRBJ1-2, the V gene TRBV7-9; D remains unclear. The CDR3 is made up of 14 amino acids. CDR1 is SEHNR, CDR2 FQNEAQ, per germline (reference sequence). V was cut by 2 bases and J by 7 bases, with 14 bases left in between. The CDR3 bases are TGTGCCAGCAGCTTAAGCGGTGGGATCTCTGGCTACACCTTC. Translation gives CASSLSGGISGYTF. The entire variable domain, with the rest obtained from reference TRBV7-9 and TRBJ1-2, is as follows: DTGVSQNPRHKITKRGQNVTFRCDPISEHNRLYWYRQTLGQGPEFLTYFQNEAQLEKSRLLSDRFSAERPKGSFSTLEIQRTEQGDSAMYLCASSLSGGISGYTFGSGTRLTVV.

In this sample, this clonotype turned up many times. The chain joins TRBV7-3 to TRBJ2-5, with a weak D call TRBD1 (6 bases). V was clipped by 1 base and J by 2 bases, with 11 bases between them. Germline V lookup: CDR1 SGHTA, CDR2 FQGTGA. The CDR3 runs to 15 residues. Here the CDR3 reads CASSLNRDIQETQYF. The DNA of the CDR3 is TGTGCCAGCAGCTTAAACAGGGATATACAAGAGACCCAGTACTTC.

This clonotype has a count of ten or more. CDR3 in amino acids: CASSLSPGLGEQYF. DNA of the CDR3: TGTGCCAGCAGTTTATCGCCGGGACTGGGAGAGCAGTACTTC. The chain combines TRBV27 with TRBJ2-7; possible D gene TRBD2, 6 bases. Germline CDR1 reads MNHEY; CDR2 reads SMNVEV (reference sequence). V was trimmed by 0 bases and J by 7 bases, leaving 13 bases between them. This CDR3 has 14 residues.

This clonotype was seen at least ten times. The J gene is TRBJ1-5, the V gene TRBV6-2 or TRBV6-3; no clear D. CDR1 is MNHEY, CDR2 SVGEGT, per germline. The CDR3 contains 13 residues. V was trimmed by 6 bases and J by 3 bases, leaving 9 bases between them. The chain's CDR3 is CASSGNNNQPQHF. In DNA, the CDR3 is TGTGCCAGCAGCGGCAACAACAATCAGCCCCAGCATTTT.

This clonotype was picked up many times. For the CDR3, the DNA is TGTGCCAGCAGCTTAGGTGTCCACTACAATGAGCAGTTCTTC. This translates into CASSLGVHYNEQFF. The gene calls are TRBV7-2 and TRBJ2-1; D remains ambiguous. Germline loops: CDR1 SGHTA, CDR2 FQGNSA. Trimming took off 1 base at V and 3 bases at J, with 7 bases between the two ends. The CDR3 is 14 amino acids.

Ten or more counts support this clonotype. This chain links TRBV28 with TRBJ2-7; TRBD1 agrees at 7 bases. This CDR3 has 13 residues. The V gene's germline CDR1 is MDHEN and CDR2 SYDVKM. The ends lost 7 bases at V and 4 bases at J; junction bases unmatched: 7. Written as DNA, the CDR3 is TGTGCCAGCATAGGGGACAGAGAATACGAGCAGTACTTC. Its translation is CASIGDREYEQYF.

This clonotype was seen at least ten times. CDR3 amino acids: CALARNPTDTQYF. DNA for the CDR3: TGTGCGCTAGCTAGGAACCCAACAGATACGCAGTATTTT. The rearrangement joins TRBV28 to TRBJ2-3, with TRBD2 as a possible D gene (5 bases). This CDR3 has 13 residues. Germline V lookup: CDR1 MDHEN, CDR2 SYDVKM.

J is TRBJ2-2 and V is TRBV29-1; 8 bases are shared with TRBD2. This CDR3 comprises 16 residues. Germline V lookup: CDR1 SQVTM, CDR2 ANQGSEA. V trimming: 6 bases; J trimming: 8 bases; junction bases outside the gene matches: 17. CDR3 sequence: CSVQRGGGTSRGELFF. Written as DNA, the CDR3 is TGCAGCGTGCAACGGGGCGGGGGGACCTCAAGAGGGGAGCTGTTTTTT.

This clonotype was observed at least ten times. As DNA, the CDR3 is TGCGCCAGCAGTGAGGAGGGGACCTCCAGGAAGGGCACCCATAAGAGTTCTTATGGCTACACCTTC. It is translated as CASSEEGTSRKGTHKSSYGYTF. This chain links TRBV10-2 with TRBJ1-2; a weak D match, TRBD1 (5 bases). The CDR3 contains 22 residues. Germline values: CDR1 WSHSY, CDR2 SAAADI. The V and J ends lost 2 bases and 5 bases respectively, with 36 bases between them.

There are a few counts of this clonotype. This chain joins TRBV19 and TRBJ2-2; tentatively, D is TRBD2 (6 bases). V lost 2 bases to trimming and J lost 1 base, with 17 bases between them. Germline CDR1 reads LNHDA; CDR2 reads SQIVND (reference sequence). The CDR3 has 18 residues. CDR3 DNA sequence: TGTGCCAGTAGTATAACTCGGAGGGCGACAGTGAACACCGGGGAGCTGTTTTTT. Translation: CASSITRRATVNTGELFF. Looking up the rest from reference TRBV19 and TRBJ2-2 gives the full variable domain: DGGITQSPKYLFRKEGQNVTLSCEQNLNHDAMYWYRQDPGQGLRLIYYSQIVNDFQKGDIAEGYSVSREKKESFPLTVTSAQKNPTAFYLCASSITRRATVNTGELFFGEGSRLTVL.

In this sample, this clonotype turned up many times. V gene TRBV20-1 combines with J gene TRBJ1-1, with D possibly matching TRBD1 (6 bases). The length of the CDR3 is 15 residues. The germline V and J ends were trimmed by 0 bases and 2 bases, with 13 bases remaining between them. The germline V gene encodes CDR1 DFQATT and CDR2 SNEGSKA (reference sequence). The CDR3 nucleotides are TGCAGTGCTAGAGATTGGGGGGGCCCTAACACTGAAGCTTTCTTT. Amino acids: CSARDWGGPNTEAFF.

This clonotype was detected ten times or more. The chain employs TRBV28 and TRBJ1-2; D is unresolved. V was clipped by 6 bases and J by 5 bases, with 10 bases between them. The CDR3 runs to 12 residues. Per germline, CDR1 MDHEN and CDR2 SYDVKM. CDR3 coding DNA: TGTGCCAGCAGCCCTCATGAGTATGGCTACACCTTC. Translation gives CASSPHEYGYTF.

In this sample, this clonotype turned up many times. The genes are TRBV28 and TRBJ1-2, with D possibly being TRBD1 (6 bases). Germline CDR1 and CDR2: MDHEN and SYDVKM. V was clipped by 4 bases and J by 4 bases, with 13 bases between them. The CDR3 is 14 residues long. CDR3 protein: CASSWVGGTYGYTF. CDR3 nucleotides: TGTGCCAGCAGTTGGGTAGGGGGGACCTATGGCTACACCTTC.

The sample holds many counts of this clonotype. V is TRBV6-2 or TRBV6-3 and J is TRBJ1-5; no reliable D call. The V gene's germline CDR1 is MNHEY and CDR2 SVGEGT. V lost 8 bases to trimming and J lost 7 bases, with 21 bases between them. This CDR3 contains 15 residues. CDR3 region: CASALSRIPNQPQHF. The CDR3 region has the DNA TGTGCCAGCGCTCTGAGCAGGATCCCAAACCAGCCCCAGCATTTT.

The table lists this clonotype with many counts. V and J are TRBV29-1 and TRBJ1-2, with D hard to call. Germline V gene lookup returns CDR1 SQVTM and CDR2 ANQGSEA. The CDR3 extends over 15 amino acids. Trimming removed 2 bases from V and 0 bases from J, with 13 bases in between. The CDR3 DNA reads TGCAGCGTTGAACTATGGGAGGGAACTAACTATGGCTACACCTTC. It specifies CSVELWEGTNYGYTF. Complete variable domain (other parts from reference TRBV29-1 and TRBJ1-2): SAVISQKPSRDICQRGTSLTIQCQVDSQVTMMFWYRQQPGQSLTLIATANQGSEATYESGFVIDKFPISRPNLTFSTLTVSNMSPEDSSIYLCSVELWEGTNYGYTFGSGTRLTVV.

This clonotype was observed at least ten times. The rearrangement uses TRBV6-1 and TRBJ2-1, with D unclear. Per germline, CDR1 MNHNS and CDR2 SASEGT. The CDR3 totals 16 residues. The germline V and J ends were trimmed by 6 bases and 7 bases, with 22 bases remaining between them. The DNA of the CDR3 is TGTGCCAGCAGAGACTTTAGACATGGGTTGGGGAATGAGCAGTTCTTC. Protein sequence: CASRDFRHGLGNEQFF.

This clonotype was recorded at least ten times. This chain joins TRBV4-1 and TRBJ2-5; TRBD1 matches 7 bases. This CDR3 spans 16 amino acids. With V trimmed by 0 bases and J by 0 bases, 4 bases remained unmatched. The germline CDR1 and CDR2 sequences are MGHRA and YSYEKL. CDR3 in DNA: TGCGCCAGCAGCCAAGACCGGACAGGATACCAAGAGACCCAGTACTTC. Translated, it gives CASSQDRTGYQETQYF.

At least ten counts were recorded for this clonotype. This chain uses TRBV12-3 or TRBV12-4 with TRBJ1-1; TRBD1 might be the D (5 bases). This CDR3 has 14 amino acids. The ends were cut back, 1 base at V and 3 bases at J, with 9 bases in the middle. Here the CDR3 reads CASSLEEGYTEAFF. CDR3 bases: TGTGCCAGCAGTTTAGAAGAGGGGTACACTGAAGCTTTCTTT.

This clonotype was recorded many times. The chain has TRBV7-6 and TRBJ2-5; TRBD1 matches 11 bases. The CDR3 totals 14 residues. The germline gives CDR1 SGHVS, CDR2 FNYEAQ. V was clipped by 5 bases and J by 5 bases; unmatched bases: 4. This CDR3 reads CASSLGTGGETQYF. CDR3 nucleotide sequence: TGTGCCAGCAGCCTGGGGACAGGGGGGGAGACCCAGTACTTC.

This clonotype was counted many times. The V and J genes are TRBV29-1 and TRBJ2-1; D is ambiguous. Germline CDR1 and CDR2: SQVTM and ANQGSEA. The CDR3 contains 12 residues. The V end was cut by 3 bases, the J end by 5 bases, with 8 bases between. The chain's CDR3 is CSVEGRNNEQFF. The CDR3 nucleotides read TGCAGCGTTGAGGGCCGCAACAATGAGCAGTTCTTC.

In its sample, this clonotype was seen many times. V gene TRBV19 combines with J gene TRBJ1-5; TRBD1 might be the D (5 bases). CDR3 length: 16 residues. The germline CDR1 and CDR2 sequences are LNHDA and SQIVND (reference sequence). The V end was cut by 3 bases, the J end by 4 bases, with 16 bases between. This CDR3 reads CASSILLGGGNQPQHF. CDR3 nucleotide sequence: TGTGCCAGTAGTATTTTGCTGGGTGGGGGAAATCAGCCCCAGCATTTT.

This clonotype was counted ten times or more. The J gene is TRBJ2-7, the V gene TRBV6-1; either TRBD1 or TRBD2 may supply D (5 bases each). V lost 6 bases to trimming and J lost 3 bases, with 15 bases between them. The CDR3 loop spans 14 amino acids. Per germline, CDR1 MNHNS and CDR2 SASEGT. The CDR3 region has the DNA TGTGCCAGCAGACCCCGGGACGGAGGCTACGAGCAGTACTTC. Amino acids: CASRPRDGGYEQYF.

This clonotype was picked up many times. The chain combines TRBV5-1 with TRBJ1-2; tentatively, D is TRBD1 (5 bases). Germline loops: CDR1 SGHRS, CDR2 YFSETQ. The CDR3 runs 15 residues. Trimming took off 0 bases at V and 4 bases at J, with 13 bases between the two ends. CDR3 nucleotides: TGCGCCAGCAGCTTGGATCCCGGGGGTGGCTATGGCTACACCTTC. Translating gives CASSLDPGGGYGYTF.

This clonotype appeared once. The CDR3 loop is CALERGRDQPQHF. CDR3 nucleotides: TGTGCCTTGGAGAGGGGTCGGGATCAGCCCCAGCATTTT. The chain recombines TRBV30 with TRBJ1-5; D possibly corresponds to TRBD1 (5 bases). CDR1 is GTSNPN, CDR2 SVGIG, per germline (reference sequence). The V end was cut by 7 bases, the J end by 5 bases, with 15 bases between. This CDR3 comprises 13 residues.

This clonotype has a handful of counts. The genes are TRBV6-2 or TRBV6-3 and TRBJ2-5; 11 nucleotides agree with TRBD2. The CDR3 has 15 residues. Germline values: CDR1 MNHEY, CDR2 SVGEGT. V shed 6 bases, J shed 4 bases, and the junction held 7 bases outside the gene matches. CDR3 residues: CASRISSGGRETQYF. The DNA of the CDR3 is TGTGCCAGCAGGATCTCTAGCGGGGGGCGAGAGACCCAGTACTTC.